Below are 12 T cell receptor beta chains sequenced from a single sample in a study of T-cell memory formation after mild COVID-19. TCRdb called the 5' RACE reads again in MiXCR, with one record for every CDR3 protein. The sample holds about 150,000 distinct CDR3 sequences, about a fifth seen once. Sequencing was performed on PBMCs or a T cell subset sorted from them (not recorded which). These TCRs come from an adult woman who had mild COVID-19 (a few samples of this study predate the infection). Cell type and time point are not known.

V is TRBV5-5 and J is TRBJ2-1; 14 bases are shared with TRBD2. Germline-derived CDR1 and CDR2 are SGHKS and YYEKEE (reference sequence). The CDR3 contains 15 residues. V lost 5 bases, J lost 10 bases, and 8 bases stayed unmatched. The CDR3 sequence is CASSIGTSGGREQFF. The CDR3 coding sequence is TGTGCCAGCAGTATCGGGACTAGCGGGGGCCGGGAGCAGTTCTTC. Using reference TRBV5-5 and TRBJ2-1 for the parts outside the CDR3, the full variable domain is DAGVTQSPTHLIKTRGQQVTLRCSPISGHKSVSWYQQVLGQGPQFIFQYYEKEERGRGNFPDRFSARQFPNYSSELNVNALLLGDSALYLCASSIGTSGGREQFFGPGTRLTVL.

V and J are TRBV12-3 or TRBV12-4 and TRBJ2-2; D is unresolved. CDR3 length: 11 residues. Between the trimmed V and J ends, which lost 7 bases and 6 bases, there was a span of 6 bases. This CDR3 reads CASKGPGELFF. The DNA for the CDR3 is TGTGCCAGCAAGGGTCCCGGGGAGCTGTTTTTT.

The J gene is TRBJ2-1, the V gene TRBV12-3 or TRBV12-4; maybe TRBD2 (6 bases). Trimming took 7 bases from V and 8 from J, leaving 15 bases between them. This CDR3 is built from 13 residues. In nucleotides, the CDR3 is TGTGCCAGCACTCCCGCGGGGAGCCATGAGCAGTTCTTC. Its translation: CASTPAGSHEQFF.

V is TRBV4-2 and J is TRBJ2-1; TRBD2 agrees at 11 bases. Germline CDR1 LGHNA, CDR2 YNFKEQ. The CDR3 totals 14 residues. The junction had 10 bases not matched to a gene; V was cut back by 8 bases and J by 10 bases. The CDR3: CASRLAGGEREQFF. The CDR3 nucleotides are TGTGCCAGCCGTTTAGCGGGAGGGGAAAGGGAGCAGTTCTTC.

This clonotype has only a few counts. The gene calls are TRBV6-5 and TRBJ2-2; TRBD1 matches 9 bases. Germline-derived CDR1 and CDR2 are MNHEY and SVGAGI. V trimming: 0 bases; J trimming: 6 bases; junction bases outside the gene matches: 2. This CDR3 has 15 residues. The CDR3 spells CASSYSDRGSGELFF. The DNA of the CDR3 is TGTGCCAGCAGTTACTCGGACAGGGGATCCGGGGAGCTGTTTTTT.

The V gene is TRBV4-2, the J gene TRBJ1-1, with TRBD1 as a possible D gene (5 bases). The CDR3 sequence is 15 residues long. Deletions cut 4 bases from V and 1 base from J, with 13 bases between. The V gene's germline CDR1 is LGHNA and CDR2 YNFKEQ. The CDR3 region is CASSPSSGGNTEAFF. CDR3 in DNA: TGTGCCAGCAGCCCGTCATCGGGGGGGAACACTGAAGCTTTCTTT.

This clonotype was recorded a few times. The CDR3 sequence: CASSLQAGANTEAFF. CDR3 DNA: TGTGCCAGCAGTCTACAAGCCGGGGCTAACACTGAAGCTTTCTTT. The V call is TRBV12-3 or TRBV12-4, the J call TRBJ1-1; tentatively, D is TRBD1 (5 bases). The CDR3 runs to 15 residues. Between the trimmed V and J ends, which lost 5 bases and 2 bases, there was a span of 15 bases.

The chain combines TRBV7-8 with TRBJ2-5; D is ambiguous. V lost 7 bases, J lost 5 bases, and 14 bases lay in between. The CDR3 has 13 residues. From germline, CDR1 is SGHVS and CDR2 FQNEAQ. CDR3 coding DNA: TGTGCCAGCAACCATCGTCTGGAGGAGACCCAGTACTTC. Residues: CASNHRLEETQYF.

This chain links TRBV6-2 or TRBV6-3 with TRBJ1-1, with TRBD1 identical over 8 bases. The germline V gene encodes CDR1 MNHEY and CDR2 SVGEGT. Trimming cost V 7 bases and J 10 bases; bases outside gene matches: 8. This CDR3 spans 12 amino acids. The CDR3 bases are TGTGCCAGCAACCGACAGGGGTTTGTAGCTTTCTTT. Translating gives CASNRQGFVAFF.

The chain is built from TRBV12-3 or TRBV12-4 and TRBJ2-7; 7 bases line up with TRBD2. The V gene end was trimmed by 6 bases and the J gene end by 7 bases; junction bases not matched to a gene: 6. This CDR3 region has 12 residues. CDR3 in amino acids: CASRFDSGEQYF. CDR3 DNA sequence: TGTGCCAGCAGATTCGATAGCGGGGAGCAGTACTTC.

The J gene is TRBJ2-7, the V gene TRBV20-1; 12 bases are a match to TRBD2. This CDR3 region has 17 residues. The J segment lost 1 base and the V segment lost 3 bases, leaving 10 bases of the junction unmatched. Germline V gives CDR1 DFQATT, CDR2 SNEGSKA (reference sequence). CDR3 region: CSASGLTSGSLSYEQYF. CDR3 bases: TGCAGTGCTAGCGGTCTGACTAGCGGGAGTCTTTCCTACGAGCAGTACTTC.

The V gene is TRBV4-1, the J gene TRBJ1-2; TRBD1 matches 8 bases. CDR3 length: 15 amino acids. Germline CDR1 is MGHRA and CDR2 is YSYEKL. V lost 4 bases to trimming and J lost 2 bases; unmatched junction nucleotides: 6. The CDR3 bases are TGCGCCAGCAGCCGAGTACAGGGGGAGAACTATGGCTACACCTTC. Translation: CASSRVQGENYGYTF.